In this sample, the clone carrying this T cell receptor (beta chain) turned up a few times. Each CDR3 protein gets one entry after TCRdb re-called the RT-PCR reads with MiXCR. The sample has about a million distinct CDR3 sequences; more than 15% are singletons. The sample originates from a study of patients and donors after allogeneic stem cell transplantation. V dropped 2 bases and J dropped 3; count of bases not matched to a gene: 17. This CDR3 has 19 amino acids. The gene calls are TRBV12-3 or TRBV12-4 and TRBJ2-5; TRBD1 matches 8 bases. The receptor's source is a human donor who was either an allogeneic HSCT recipient or a stem cell or donor lymphocyte infusion donor (not recorded which). It is not recorded whose cells these are; they may come from a transplant donor. The sequenced material came from blood, either unsorted or a sorted T cell fraction (not recorded which). Here the CDR3 reads CASSLINLGTGMRKETQYF. CDR3 DNA sequence: TGTGCCAGCAGTTTAATAAATTTGGGGACAGGCATGAGGAAAGAGACCCAGTACTTC.